These 19 T cell receptor beta chains were sequenced from one sample in a study of radiotherapy plus CTLA-4 blockade in lung cancer. Sequenced by immunoSEQ multiplex PCR; TCRdb stores in-frame clones only, minus some. The sample carries 70,000 to 90,000 clones, about four fifths recorded once. Sequencing was performed on peripheral blood, taken from a patient treated with radiotherapy plus ipilimumab. Every receptor here comes from a human donor with non-small cell lung cancer whose response to radiotherapy plus ipilimumab could not be evaluated. Some clones in this sample may be carry-over from other donors' samples.

The CDR3 bases are TGTGCCAGCAGCGGGGGGTTGAGCTCCTACAATGAGCAGTTCTTC. Translating gives CASSGGLSSYNEQFF. This chain joins TRBV11-3 and TRBJ2-1; a possible D gene is TRBD2 (6 bases). V was cut by 5 bases and J by 0 bases, with 11 bases left in between. Germline CDR1 reads SGHNT; CDR2 reads YENEEA. This CDR3 comprises 15 residues.

The CDR3 sequence is CASSTGSEAFF. CDR3 in DNA: TGTGCCAGCAGTACAGGGAGTGAAGCTTTCTTT. V gene TRBV7-6 combines with J gene TRBJ1-1; tentative D call: TRBD1 (6 bases). CDR1 SGHVS and CDR2 FNYEAQ come from the germline V gene. The CDR3 has 11 amino acids. With 6 bases removed from V and 7 bases from J, the gap between germline ends came to 9 bases. The variable domain in full, with the rest retrieved from reference TRBV7-6 and TRBJ1-1, is GAGVSQSPRYKVTKRGQDVALRCDPISGHVSLYWYRQALGQGPEFLTYFNYEAQQDKSGLPNDRFSAERPEGSISTLTIQRTEQRDSAMYRCASSTGSEAFFGQGTRLTVV.

The CDR3 here is CATSTGPGNTIYF. CDR3 bases: TGTGCCACCTCGACAGGGCCTGGAAACACCATATATTTT. J is TRBJ1-3 and V is TRBV19, with 7 bases lining up with TRBD1. This CDR3 is built from 13 residues. V shed 10 bases and J 2 bases; nucleotides not matched to a gene: 5. CDR1 and CDR2 (germline): LNHDA, SQIVND (reference sequence).

The chain uses TRBV9 and TRBJ2-5, with 8 bases that match TRBD1. Per the germline V gene, CDR1 is SGDLS and CDR2 is YYNGEE. CDR3 length equals 16 residues. V lost 5 bases to trimming and J lost 1 base; unmatched junction nucleotides: 10. The DNA of the CDR3 is TGTGCCAGCAGTACCTTACGACAGGGGCCCCAAGAGACCCAGTACTTC. This encodes CASSTLRQGPQETQYF.

V is TRBV7-9 and J is TRBJ2-5; tentative D call: TRBD1 (6 bases). The CDR3 sequence is 17 residues long. V dropped 5 bases and J dropped 0 bases, with 19 bases sitting between them. Germline assignment: CDR1 SEHNR and CDR2 FQNEAQ (reference sequence). The CDR3 is CASSTYPTGPNQETQYF. The CDR3 DNA reads TGTGCCAGCAGCACCTACCCGACAGGCCCAAACCAAGAGACCCAGTACTTC.

This chain connects TRBV6-1 to TRBJ1-1; TRBD1 is a possible D gene (6 bases). Germline lookup yields CDR1 MNHNS and CDR2 SASEGT. Trimming removed 1 base at V and 3 bases at J, with 15 bases between. The CDR3 has 16 residues. This CDR3 is CASSEVSGGADTEAFF. In nucleotides, the CDR3 is TGTGCCAGCAGTGAAGTTTCTGGGGGGGCGGACACTGAAGCTTTCTTT.

This chain joins TRBV5-1 and TRBJ2-7, with 8 bases aligning to TRBD1. This CDR3 contains 14 residues. CDR1 and CDR2 from the germline V gene are SGHRS and YFSETQ. Trimming took 2 bases from V and 4 from J; bases not matched to a gene: 5. The CDR3 sequence: CASSLQGVSYEQYF. CDR3 coding DNA: TGCGCCAGCAGCTTACAGGGGGTGTCGTACGAGCAGTACTTC.

The genes are TRBV6-5 and TRBJ2-3, with D possibly matching TRBD1 (5 bases). V dropped 6 bases and J dropped 0 bases, with 10 bases sitting between them. This CDR3 spans 14 amino acids. The germline V gene has CDR1 MNHEY and CDR2 SVGAGI. The CDR3 nucleotides read TGTGCCAGCAGCCCACGACAGAGCACAGATACGCAGTATTTT. It codes for CASSPRQSTDTQYF.

The V gene is TRBV7-9, the J gene TRBJ1-1; the D gene is possibly TRBD1 (5 bases). The CDR3 length is 15 residues. CDR1 SEHNR and CDR2 FQNEAQ come from the germline V gene (reference sequence). Trimming removed 2 bases at V and 1 base at J, with 11 bases between. The CDR3 DNA sequence: TGTGCCAGCAGCTTAATAGGGGCATCGAACACTGAAGCTTTCTTT. Its translation is CASSLIGASNTEAFF.

This chain links TRBV18 with TRBJ1-2; 7 bases map to TRBD1. The CDR3 sequence is 14 residues long. CDR1 and CDR2 (germline): KGHSH, LQKENI. Trimming took 5 bases from V and 3 from J; bases not matched to a gene: 6. The CDR3 is CASSNNRGDYGYTF. The DNA for the CDR3 is TGTGCCAGCTCAAATAACAGGGGCGACTATGGCTACACCTTC.

The chain carries TRBV7-2 and TRBJ2-5, with TRBD2 matching over 12 bases. The CDR3 loop spans 16 amino acids. Trimming cost V 4 bases and J 5 bases; bases outside gene matches: 8. Germline loops: CDR1 SGHTA, CDR2 FQGNSA. The CDR3 loop is CASSSPSGGVRETQYF. The CDR3 nucleotides read TGTGCCAGCAGCTCCCCTAGCGGGGGGGTTCGGGAGACCCAGTACTTC.

The chain carries TRBV18 and TRBJ2-7, with D possibly matching TRBD2 (5 bases). V was trimmed by 0 bases and J by 3 bases, leaving 18 bases between them. Germline values: CDR1 KGHSH, CDR2 LQKENI. The CDR3 has 17 amino acids. The DNA of the CDR3 is TGTGCCAGCTCACCACCGGTCACGGGAATCGACTACTACGAGCAGTACTTC. Its translation is CASSPPVTGIDYYEQYF.

The gene calls are TRBV11-2 and TRBJ1-2; D gene ambiguous. The CDR3 has 13 amino acids. The V gene's germline CDR1 is SGHAT and CDR2 FQNNGV. The germline V and J ends were trimmed by 4 bases and 4 bases, with 10 bases remaining between them. The CDR3 loop is CASSSLFVYGYTF. CDR3 sequence (DNA): TGTGCCAGCAGCTCCCTATTCGTCTATGGCTACACCTTC.

The chain combines TRBV19 with TRBJ2-7; D remains unclear. V was clipped by 5 bases and J by 4 bases, with 27 bases between them. The CDR3 extends over 18 amino acids. Germline assignment: CDR1 LNHDA and CDR2 SQIVND (reference sequence). The CDR3 bases are TGTGCCAGTAGTCCCTCTGGAGCGATGAAGGCCCCTTCTTACGAGCAGTACTTC. Translated: CASSPSGAMKAPSYEQYF.

This clone was seen once. V is TRBV5-6 and J is TRBJ1-2; D unresolved. The CDR3 spans 16 residues. The germline gives CDR1 SGHDT, CDR2 YYEEEE. V gave up 0 bases and J gave up 7 bases, with 19 bases separating them. As DNA, the CDR3 is TGTGCCAGCAGCTTGGCCTTGCTGGATAAATCGGGTGGCTACACCTTC. Its translation is CASSLALLDKSGGYTF.

This clone occurred a few times. The gene calls are TRBV7-2 and TRBJ1-3; D unresolved. Deletions cut 5 bases from V and 4 bases from J, with 18 bases between. Germline V gives CDR1 SGHTA, CDR2 FQGNSA. This CDR3 is 16 amino acids long. The CDR3 DNA reads as TGTGCCAGCAGCCTAACGCGTCCCCTAGGCGGAAACACCATATATTTT. Protein sequence: CASSLTRPLGGNTIYF.

The V call is TRBV7-2, the J call TRBJ1-5, with D possibly matching TRBD1 (6 bases). Germline-derived CDR1 and CDR2 are SGHTA and FQGNSA. The V end lost 0 bases, the J end lost 9 bases, and 15 bases lay between the germline ends. The CDR3 length is 15 residues. CDR3 bases: TGTGCCAGCAGCTTAGCGCAAGGGGGGGTGTCGCCCCAGCATTTT. Translating gives CASSLAQGGVSPQHF. The full variable domain, with the rest looked up from reference TRBV7-2 and TRBJ1-5, is GAGVSQSPSNKVTEKGKDVELRCDPISGHTALYWYRQSLGQGLEFLIYFQGNSAPDKSGLPSDRFSAERTGGSVSTLTIQRTQQEDSAVYLCASSLAQGGVSPQHFGDGTRLSIL.

There are many counts of this clone. The genes are TRBV19 and TRBJ1-5; D possibly corresponds to TRBD1 (6 bases). V was pared by 4 bases and J by 1 base, with 8 bases between. The CDR3 runs to 14 residues. From germline, CDR1 is LNHDA and CDR2 SQIVND (reference sequence). The CDR3 DNA reads TGTGCCAGTAGTAACAGGGAGAGCAATCAGCCCCAGCATTTT. Amino acid sequence: CASSNRESNQPQHF.

This chain joins TRBV5-1 and TRBJ2-4; tentatively, D is TRBD2 (5 bases). V was clipped by 1 base and J by 8 bases, with 13 bases between them. The CDR3 extends over 14 amino acids. Germline CDR1 SGHRS, CDR2 YFSETQ. CDR3 sequence: CASSLSGSRDIQYF. CDR3 DNA: TGCGCCAGCAGCTTGTCGGGGAGTAGGGACATTCAGTACTTC.